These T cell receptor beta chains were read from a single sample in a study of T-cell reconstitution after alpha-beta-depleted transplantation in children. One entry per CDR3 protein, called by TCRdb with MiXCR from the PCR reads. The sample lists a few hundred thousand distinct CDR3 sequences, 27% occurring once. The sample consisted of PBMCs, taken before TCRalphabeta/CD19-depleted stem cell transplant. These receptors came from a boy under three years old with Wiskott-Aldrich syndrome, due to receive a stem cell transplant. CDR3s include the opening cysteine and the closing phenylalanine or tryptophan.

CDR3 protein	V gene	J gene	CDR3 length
CASSLDIGGRGSGGYTF	TRBV5-1	TRBJ1-2	17
CSVEDTGGRYFSYNEQFF	TRBV29-1	TRBJ2-1	18
CASSSLLAGAADTQYF	TRBV5-1	TRBJ2-3	16
CASSLPYPADEQFF	TRBV7-2	TRBJ2-1	14
CASSQDPSTGELFF	TRBV4-1	TRBJ2-2	14
CSASTGRDRRPDSGNTIYF	TRBV20-1	TRBJ1-3	19
CATSDFRTDQETQYF	TRBV24-1	TRBJ2-5	15
CAASPAGGLYNEQFF	TRBV5-5	TRBJ2-1	15
CASSYGTATSGNTIYF	TRBV5-1	TRBJ1-3	16
CASNTGPGNYGYTF	TRBV5-1	TRBJ1-2	14
CASSQLTADSPLHF	TRBV3-1	TRBJ1-6	14
CASSPGRGIASNEQFF	TRBV27	TRBJ2-1	16
CATSDSPASGRGSYNEQFF	TRBV24-1	TRBJ2-1	19
CASSLGVHEQYF	TRBV5-1	TRBJ2-7	12
CASSQDRTGGKNMETQYF	TRBV4-2	TRBJ2-5	18
CASSTTSGTTGELFF	TRBV5-1	TRBJ2-2	15
CASRASFTENTEAFF	TRBV7-8	TRBJ1-1	15
CASSKGQGNTEAFF	TRBV5-5	TRBJ1-1	14
CASSVGLAVDNEQFF	TRBV9	TRBJ2-1	15
CASRAAGLTSYNEQFF	TRBV28	TRBJ2-1	16
CASSLIVRLNTEAFF	TRBV7-9	TRBJ1-1	15
CATSDKRTSGTHNEQFF	TRBV24-1	TRBJ2-1	17
CSAGDSNQPQHF	TRBV20-1	TRBJ1-5	12
CSVEGSGGSYEQYF	TRBV29-1	TRBJ2-7	14
CASSLTPRGLSETQYF	TRBV5-1	TRBJ2-5	16
CATNRGPGLNEQFF	TRBV24-1	TRBJ2-1	14
CASSILAGVYNEQFF	TRBV5-1	TRBJ2-1	15
CASSLRQGSSYEQYF	TRBV27	TRBJ2-7	15
CAIAGGGYNEQFF	TRBV10-3	TRBJ2-1	13
CASSVSLPSGTEAFF	TRBV2	TRBJ1-1	15
CASSLTSSYGYTF	TRBV5-1	TRBJ1-2	13
CSGSPLSNQPQHF	TRBV20-1	TRBJ1-5	13
CASTARGEAFF	TRBV6-5	TRBJ1-1	11
CSARKASSSYEQYF	TRBV20-1	TRBJ2-7	14
CASSPGRGPTGELFF	TRBV9	TRBJ2-2	15
CSVEGNSAGQPQHF	TRBV29-1	TRBJ1-5	14
CATGQGPGELFF	TRBV24-1	TRBJ2-2	12
CASSVSGRLFYEQYF	TRBV5-1	TRBJ2-7	15
CSVVAGYEQYF	TRBV29-1	TRBJ2-7	11
CASSNTGHQPQHF	TRBV6-1	TRBJ1-5	13
CASSLKDKNTEAFF	TRBV18	TRBJ1-1	14
CASSPEGQGYEQYF	TRBV7-9	TRBJ2-7	14
CASSLTTTEAFF	TRBV7-9	TRBJ1-1	12
CASSLTGTSGTDTQYF	TRBV7-8	TRBJ2-3	16
CASSFSGRALDTQYF	TRBV12-3/TRBV12-4	TRBJ2-3	15
CSARDRVDQPQHF	TRBV20-1	TRBJ1-5	13
CSARDPRHPGELFF	TRBV20-1	TRBJ2-2	14
CSVSGPGEKLFF	TRBV29-1	TRBJ1-4	12
CASRPPLTGRMLYEQYF	TRBV6-1	TRBJ2-7	17
CASSQVAVQDPQETQYF	TRBV5-1	TRBJ2-5	17
CASSLVGQGGYGYTF	TRBV5-1	TRBJ1-2	15
CASSVTLGTLRTTSGANVLTF	TRBV9	TRBJ2-6	21